The present TCR beta chain was sequenced within a study of T-cell memory formation after mild COVID-19 (dated by TCRdb to the early 2020s). For the wider study: Most TCR sequence clusters were specific to one of the two donors. The cohort comprised two young, previously healthy adult volunteers, one female and one male. T-cell clones expanding and contracting after mild COVID-19 in two donors were tracked by longitudinal TCRalpha and TCRbeta repertoire sequencing.

Counted from cysteine to phenylalanine, this CDR3 has 14 amino acids. Just CDR3 DNA is preserved here, 42 bases in frame from base 1. V and J are truncated by 4 bases and 2 bases respectively, leaving an intervening sequence of 9 bases. Taken from the germline V gene, the CDR1 and CDR2 loops are KGHDR and SFDVKD. What the work shows at the level of the full study, not this receptor alone: The study covered only two mild cases, and larger cohorts including severe cases with pre-infection samples were considered necessary. From day 15 to 85, contracting clones showed balanced CD4/CD8 phenotypes, whereas a second wave of clones that expanded from day 15 to 37 leaned towards CD4+. Some responding clones were detected in pre-infection memory, which suggested that pre-existing cross-reactive memory T cells had joined the SARS-CoV-2 response. Contracting CD4+ clones were located mainly in the CM and EM memory subsets, whereas CD8+ clones were found to be enriched in EMRA. SARS-CoV-2 specificity was not confirmed for the second-wave clones peaking on day 37.

Instrument on record: Illumina NovaSeq 6000. TCRalpha and TCRbeta cDNA libraries were built by 5'RACE with constant-segment primers, adding sample barcodes and unique molecular identifiers. Trizol reagent was used to extract RNA from every sample. Amplification of the libraries took two PCR steps, and the second step added a second sample barcode plus Illumina TruSeq adapters. Libraries were sequenced on an Illumina NovaSeq with 2 x 150 bp paired-end reads. Under the source paper's analysis protocol: Demultiplexing of reads and collapsing into UMI-guided consensus sequences were performed with migec v1.2.7. Using mixcr v2.1.11, UMI consensuses were aligned to TRA and TRB V and J templates and then assembled into clonotypes. A clonotype was counted as expanded or contracted only if both edgeR and NoisET called the change significant, with noise models trained on biological replicates. edgeR calls used a false discovery rate-adjusted p below 0.01 and a log2 fold-change threshold of 1. As an exploratory analysis of dynamics, max-normalized trajectories of the 1000 most abundant clonotypes were examined with PCA combined with hierarchical clustering. Separately sequenced CD4+ and CD8+ repertoires were used to assign a CD4 or CD8 phenotype to each responding clone. The public reads were reanalyzed by TCRdb: fastp trimming at Q25, MiXCR alignment, in-frame beta chains only. Each entry is one CDR3 protein sequence, shown with its most common DNA and genes. The V and J calls and clone size are TCRdb's, not the authors'. This sample holds some 290,000 distinct CDR3 sequences; under 20% were observed only once. In total, the top ten clones hold roughly 24% of the sample.

PBMCs were isolated by Ficoll-Paque density gradient centrifugation. This clonotype was seen only a few times. There is no known antigen for this receptor. The record has no base qualities; no much larger clone is one base away. The chain links TRBV24-1 with TRBJ2-3, with no confidently assigned D gene. The receptor was derived from a man between 18 and 29 years old who had mild COVID-19 (a few samples of this study predate the infection). The sample titles of this study are shuffled in the database, so cell type and time point are left out; the donor was told from shared clones. The sequencing input was PBMCs or a T cell subset sorted from them (not recorded which). The CDR3 has the sequence CATSEPRYTDTQYF. The DNA sequence is as follows: TGTGCCACCAGTGAACCGCGATACACAGATACGCAGTATTTT.